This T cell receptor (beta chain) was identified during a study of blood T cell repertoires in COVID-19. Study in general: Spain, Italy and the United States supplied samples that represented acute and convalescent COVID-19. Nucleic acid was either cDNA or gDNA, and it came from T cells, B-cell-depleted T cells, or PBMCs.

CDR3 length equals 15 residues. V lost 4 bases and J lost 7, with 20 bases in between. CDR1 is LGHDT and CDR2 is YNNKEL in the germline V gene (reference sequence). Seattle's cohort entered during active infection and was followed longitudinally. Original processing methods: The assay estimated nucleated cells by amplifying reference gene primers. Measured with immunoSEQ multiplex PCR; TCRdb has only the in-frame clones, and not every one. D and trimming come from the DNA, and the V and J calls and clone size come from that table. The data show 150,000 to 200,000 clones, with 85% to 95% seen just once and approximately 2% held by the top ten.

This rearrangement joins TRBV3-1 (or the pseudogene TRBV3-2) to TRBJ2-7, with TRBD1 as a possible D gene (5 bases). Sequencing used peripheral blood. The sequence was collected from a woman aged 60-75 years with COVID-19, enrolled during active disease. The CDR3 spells CASSPSPWQGREQYF. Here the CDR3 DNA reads TGTGCCAGCAGCCCGTCCCCCTGGCAGGGCCGGGAGCAGTACTTC.